This T cell receptor (beta chain) was sequenced in a study of shared clonotypes between healthy human individuals. The CDR3 consists of 14 residues. Germline V gene lookup returns CDR1 SGHNT and CDR2 YYREEE (reference sequence). With 1 base removed from V and 4 bases from J, the gap between germline ends came to 10 bases. Using immunoSEQ multiplex PCR, the repertoire was profiled, and TCRdb retains in-frame clones only, with some absent. Of around 1.5 million clones listed, 95% to 99% are singletons. Subsets obtained from CD4+ cells comprised CD45RA+ naive and CD45RA-negative memory cells. The chain combines TRBV5-4 with TRBJ2-3, with no clear D. The TCR was taken from a man aged 25-45 years in good health. The specimen was naive CD4+ T cells sorted from blood. The subset was: CD45RA+ positively selected. CDR3 DNA sequence: TGTGCCAGCAGCTTGATTCTAGGCCCAGATACGCAGTATTTT. Its translation: CASSLILGPDTQYF. Full variable domain (rest looked up from reference TRBV5-4 and TRBJ2-3): ETGVTQSPTHLIKTRGQQVTLRCSSQSGHNTVSWYQQALGQGPQFIFQYYREEENGRGNFPPRFSGLQFPNYSSELNVNALELDDSALYLCASSLILGPDTQYFGPGTRLTVL.